The rows below give T cell receptor beta chains drawn from one sample of a study of monozygotic twins with cystic fibrosis. Measured with immunoSEQ multiplex PCR; TCRdb has only the in-frame clones, and not every one. The sample has approximately 36,000 clones; 85% to 95% are singletons. The sample taken for sequencing was blood. The origin of the receptors is a boy aged 2 to 10 with cystic fibrosis. Each CDR3 is given with its conserved first and last residue. The order of the fields is J gene, V gene, clone size, D gene, CDR3 DNA, CDR3 protein. D genes are given only for firm matches. For some rows the clone size is stated as once, few or many, or as a class when expanded; others skip it.

j_gene: TRBJ1-2; v_gene: TRBV7-9; abundance: .; d_gene: .; CDR3nt: TGTGCCAGCAGCTCTAATGGGCAGCTCTATGGCTACACCTTC; CDR3aa: CASSSNGQLYGYTF
j_gene: TRBJ1-2; v_gene: TRBV19; abundance: .; d_gene: TRBD1; CDR3nt: TGTGCCAGTAGTAAAAGACAGGGCTATGGCTACACCTTC; CDR3aa: CASSKRQGYGYTF
j_gene: TRBJ2-7; v_gene: TRBV4-2; abundance: .; d_gene: TRBD1; CDR3nt: TGTGCCAGCAGCCATGTATCGGACAGGGCGAACTACGAGCAGTACTTC; CDR3aa: CASSHVSDRANYEQYF
j_gene: TRBJ1-2; v_gene: TRBV20-1; abundance: .; d_gene: .; CDR3nt: TGCAGTGCAAGGGACCCGTATGGCTACACCTTC; CDR3aa: CSARDPYGYTF
j_gene: TRBJ1-6; v_gene: TRBV27; abundance: .; d_gene: .; CDR3nt: TGTGCCAGCACTTACGGACAGTATAATTCACCCCTCCACTTT; CDR3aa: CASTYGQYNSPLHF
j_gene: TRBJ2-3; v_gene: TRBV5-1; abundance: .; d_gene: .; CDR3nt: TGCGCCAGCAGCTTGGATCACAGCACAGATACGCAGTATTTT; CDR3aa: CASSLDHSTDTQYF
j_gene: TRBJ1-1; v_gene: TRBV25-1; abundance: .; d_gene: .; CDR3nt: TGTGCCAGCAGTGAAAGGGACACCCATTCTGAAGCTTTCTTT; CDR3aa: CASSERDTHSEAFF
j_gene: TRBJ2-5; v_gene: TRBV5-1; abundance: .; d_gene: .; CDR3nt: TGCGCCAGCAGCTTCTCGGGCGAGGAGACCCAGTACTTC; CDR3aa: CASSFSGEETQYF
j_gene: TRBJ2-5; v_gene: TRBV10-3; abundance: .; d_gene: TRBD2; CDR3nt: TGTGCCATCAGTGAACTAGCGGGGGTGGAGACCCAGTACTTC; CDR3aa: CAISELAGVETQYF
j_gene: TRBJ1-4; v_gene: TRBV10-1; abundance: .; d_gene: TRBD1; CDR3nt: TGCGCCAGCAGTGAGCCAGGGACAGGGAGGCTGTTTTTT; CDR3aa: CASSEPGTGRLFF
j_gene: TRBJ2-7; v_gene: TRBV2; abundance: .; d_gene: TRBD2; CDR3nt: TGTGCCAGCAGTGAGGGCGCTAGCGGGGTCTACGAGCAGTACTTC; CDR3aa: CASSEGASGVYEQYF
j_gene: TRBJ2-1; v_gene: TRBV4-1; abundance: .; d_gene: TRBD2; CDR3nt: TGCGCCAGCAGCCAAGAGGAATGGGTAGCGGGGGCCTCCCCCAATGAGCAGTTCTTC; CDR3aa: CASSQEEWVAGASPNEQFF
j_gene: TRBJ2-1; v_gene: TRBV27; abundance: .; d_gene: TRBD2; CDR3nt: TGTGCCAGCAGTTCTAGCGGGGGGGGTGTTGAGCAGTTCTTC; CDR3aa: CASSSSGGGVEQFF
j_gene: TRBJ2-6; v_gene: TRBV2; abundance: .; d_gene: .; CDR3nt: TGTGCCAGCCTGCCAGGGAGGGCCAACGTCCTGACTTTC; CDR3aa: CASLPGRANVLTF
j_gene: TRBJ2-5; v_gene: TRBV7-8; abundance: .; d_gene: .; CDR3nt: TGTGCCAGCAGCCCCCGAGAGGGATTTGAGACCCAGTACTTC; CDR3aa: CASSPREGFETQYF
j_gene: TRBJ2-7; v_gene: TRBV5-4; abundance: once; d_gene: TRBD1; CDR3nt: TGTGCCAGCAGCATGGGACAGGGCTACGAGCAGTACTTC; CDR3aa: CASSMGQGYEQYF
j_gene: TRBJ2-6; v_gene: TRBV14; abundance: .; d_gene: .; CDR3nt: TGTGCCAGCAGCCAAGCTCACAGAGCTTCTGGGGCCAACGTCCTGACTTTC; CDR3aa: CASSQAHRASGANVLTF
j_gene: TRBJ2-2; v_gene: TRBV4-1; abundance: .; d_gene: TRBD2; CDR3nt: TGCGCCAGCAGCCAAGCATTGGAGGGACTAGCGGTCGACACCGGGGAGCTGTTTTTT; CDR3aa: CASSQALEGLAVDTGELFF
j_gene: TRBJ1-2; v_gene: TRBV4-2; abundance: .; d_gene: TRBD1; CDR3nt: TGTGCCAGCAGCCAAACCGGACAGGGGAACTATGGCTACACCTTC; CDR3aa: CASSQTGQGNYGYTF
j_gene: TRBJ2-2; v_gene: TRBV7-7; abundance: once; d_gene: .; CDR3nt: TGTGCCAGCAGCTTAGCAGAGAACACCGGGGAGCTGTTTTTT; CDR3aa: CASSLAENTGELFF
j_gene: TRBJ1-1; v_gene: TRBV5-1; abundance: .; d_gene: .; CDR3nt: TGCGCCAGCAGCTTGAGGGGCCCCCAGAACACTGAAGCTTTCTTT; CDR3aa: CASSLRGPQNTEAFF
j_gene: TRBJ2-3; v_gene: TRBV7-9; abundance: .; d_gene: TRBD1; CDR3nt: TGTGCCAGCAGCCCGGGACAGGGCACAGATACGCAGTATTTT; CDR3aa: CASSPGQGTDTQYF
j_gene: TRBJ2-7; v_gene: TRBV18; abundance: .; d_gene: TRBD1; CDR3nt: TGTGCCAGCTCACCGGCGATCCGGACAGGACTCTACGAGCAGTACTTC; CDR3aa: CASSPAIRTGLYEQYF
j_gene: TRBJ2-1; v_gene: TRBV9; abundance: .; d_gene: TRBD1; CDR3nt: TGTGCCAGCAGCGAGGCAGGGGGCGATGAGCAGTTCTTC; CDR3aa: CASSEAGGDEQFF
j_gene: TRBJ2-2; v_gene: TRBV9; abundance: .; d_gene: .; CDR3nt: TGTGCCAGCAGCACCCTGGTTAGGGGGGACGGGGAGCTGTTTTTT; CDR3aa: CASSTLVRGDGELFF
j_gene: TRBJ1-1; v_gene: TRBV19; abundance: .; d_gene: .; CDR3nt: TGTGCCAGTACCCAGATATTGGGCACTGAAGCTTTCTTT; CDR3aa: CASTQILGTEAFF
j_gene: TRBJ1-1; v_gene: TRBV6-5; abundance: .; d_gene: .; CDR3nt: TGTGCCAGCAGTTACGGGGAAGACACTGAAGCTTTCTTT; CDR3aa: CASSYGEDTEAFF
j_gene: TRBJ1-3; v_gene: TRBV29-1; abundance: .; d_gene: TRBD1; CDR3nt: TGCAGCGTTGACGGACAGGGAGCGGACACCATATATTTT; CDR3aa: CSVDGQGADTIYF
j_gene: TRBJ2-1; v_gene: TRBV13; abundance: .; d_gene: TRBD2; CDR3nt: TGTGCCAGCAGCGCGCCACTAGCGGGGCCGAACCTCCACTACAATGAGCAGTTCTTC; CDR3aa: CASSAPLAGPNLHYNEQFF
j_gene: TRBJ1-1; v_gene: TRBV11-3; abundance: .; d_gene: .; CDR3nt: TGTGCCAGCAGCCTAGGATCGGGCCCAATGAACACTGAAGCTTTCTTT; CDR3aa: CASSLGSGPMNTEAFF
j_gene: TRBJ1-2; v_gene: TRBV28; abundance: .; d_gene: TRBD1; CDR3nt: TGTGCCAGCAGCTACGGGGACAGGTCCCTCTATGGCTACACCTTC; CDR3aa: CASSYGDRSLYGYTF
j_gene: TRBJ1-1; v_gene: TRBV25-1; abundance: .; d_gene: .; CDR3nt: TGTGCCAGCAGTGAATTGGGAAGGAACACTGAAGCTTTCTTT; CDR3aa: CASSELGRNTEAFF
j_gene: TRBJ2-2; v_gene: TRBV7-7; abundance: once; d_gene: .; CDR3nt: TGTGCTAGCAGCCCTAGGACGGGACACACCGGGGAGCTGTTTTTT; CDR3aa: CASSPRTGHTGELFF
j_gene: TRBJ2-3; v_gene: TRBV6-6; abundance: .; d_gene: .; CDR3nt: TGTGCCAGCAGAACACACTTAGGAGGGGGCACAGATACGCAGTATTTT; CDR3aa: CASRTHLGGGTDTQYF
j_gene: TRBJ1-4; v_gene: TRBV19; abundance: few; d_gene: TRBD1; CDR3nt: TGTGCCAGTAGTGGAAACAGGGGGCTGGGTGAAAAACTGTTTTTT; CDR3aa: CASSGNRGLGEKLFF
j_gene: TRBJ1-4; v_gene: TRBV28; abundance: few; d_gene: .; CDR3nt: TGTGCCAGCAGTTTATTGGGGGAGGGTGAAAAACTGTTTTTT; CDR3aa: CASSLLGEGEKLFF
j_gene: TRBJ1-3; v_gene: TRBV7-9; abundance: .; d_gene: .; CDR3nt: TGTGCCAGCAGCTTATACTCTGGAAACACCATATATTTT; CDR3aa: CASSLYSGNTIYF
j_gene: TRBJ2-7; v_gene: TRBV29-1; abundance: .; d_gene: TRBD1; CDR3nt: TGCAGCGTAACCGGGACAGGGTCAGGGGTCTACGAGCAGTACTTC; CDR3aa: CSVTGTGSGVYEQYF
j_gene: TRBJ2-7; v_gene: TRBV10-3; abundance: .; d_gene: .; CDR3nt: TGTGCCATCAGTGATAGCTCCTACGAGCAGTACTTC; CDR3aa: CAISDSSYEQYF
j_gene: TRBJ1-3; v_gene: TRBV5-1; abundance: .; d_gene: TRBD1; CDR3nt: TGCGCCAGCAGCTTGGGGACAGGGGTTGGAAACACCATATATTTT; CDR3aa: CASSLGTGVGNTIYF
j_gene: TRBJ1-2; v_gene: TRBV6-1; abundance: .; d_gene: .; CDR3nt: TGTGCCAGCAGCCCCATAACCAACGACTATGGCTACACCTTC; CDR3aa: CASSPITNDYGYTF
j_gene: TRBJ1-2; v_gene: TRBV6-5; abundance: .; d_gene: .; CDR3nt: TGTGCCAGCAGCGGAGGCCACCCCTCCTATGGCTACACCTTC; CDR3aa: CASSGGHPSYGYTF
j_gene: TRBJ1-2; v_gene: TRBV7-9; abundance: .; d_gene: .; CDR3nt: TGTGCCAGCAGCTTAGTATGGATGGCCTTC; CDR3aa: CASSLVWMAF
j_gene: TRBJ2-7; v_gene: TRBV27; abundance: .; d_gene: TRBD2; CDR3nt: TGTGCCAGCAAGGCGGGGGCCTACGAGCAGTACTTC; CDR3aa: CASKAGAYEQYF
j_gene: TRBJ2-3; v_gene: TRBV11-3; abundance: .; d_gene: .; CDR3nt: TGTGCCAGCAGCTTAACCACAGATACGCAGTATTTT; CDR3aa: CASSLTTDTQYF
j_gene: TRBJ2-2; v_gene: TRBV19; abundance: .; d_gene: .; CDR3nt: TGTGCCAGTAGTATTGGATGGAACACCGGGGAGCTGTTTTTT; CDR3aa: CASSIGWNTGELFF
j_gene: TRBJ1-2; v_gene: TRBV20-1; abundance: few; d_gene: .; CDR3nt: TGCAGTGCTAAACGGGTCTATGGCTACACCTTC; CDR3aa: CSAKRVYGYTF
j_gene: TRBJ1-3; v_gene: TRBV5-1; abundance: .; d_gene: TRBD1; CDR3nt: TGCGCCAGCAGCTTGAGCGGGACAGGGTCAAACACCATATATTTT; CDR3aa: CASSLSGTGSNTIYF
j_gene: TRBJ2-7; v_gene: TRBV9; abundance: .; d_gene: .; CDR3nt: TGTGCCAGCAGCGTAGGGGTAGGAACACCCAGCTCCTACGAGCAGTACTTC; CDR3aa: CASSVGVGTPSSYEQYF
j_gene: TRBJ1-5; v_gene: TRBV19; abundance: .; d_gene: .; CDR3nt: TGTGCCAGTAGTATGGGACGGAATAGCAATCAGCCCCAGCATTTT; CDR3aa: CASSMGRNSNQPQHF
j_gene: TRBJ1-5; v_gene: TRBV19; abundance: .; d_gene: .; CDR3nt: TGTGCCAGTAGTACCGGGGCCGGAGGGAATCAGCCCCAGCATTTT; CDR3aa: CASSTGAGGNQPQHF
j_gene: TRBJ1-4; v_gene: TRBV27; abundance: .; d_gene: .; CDR3nt: TGTGCCAGCAGTTTAAGGGCGGGGGAAAAACTGTTTTTT; CDR3aa: CASSLRAGEKLFF
j_gene: TRBJ2-7; v_gene: TRBV27; abundance: .; d_gene: TRBD1; CDR3nt: TGTGCCAGCAGGGTGTCTCCGGGACAGGGGCCTAACGAGCAGTACTTC; CDR3aa: CASRVSPGQGPNEQYF
j_gene: TRBJ1-2; v_gene: TRBV7-2; abundance: .; d_gene: .; CDR3nt: TGTGCCAGCAGCATGGACAGACCACTCATAACAAACTATGGCTACACCTTC; CDR3aa: CASSMDRPLITNYGYTF
j_gene: TRBJ2-7; v_gene: TRBV9; abundance: .; d_gene: .; CDR3nt: TGTGCCAGCAGCGTGCAGGGTCGGTCAGACTACGAGCAGTACTTC; CDR3aa: CASSVQGRSDYEQYF
j_gene: TRBJ2-5; v_gene: TRBV7-9; abundance: .; d_gene: .; CDR3nt: TGTGCCAGCAGCTTATCCTCGGGGGCGGAAGAGACCCAGTACTTC; CDR3aa: CASSLSSGAEETQYF